These 28 T cell receptor beta chains originate from one sample sequenced in a study of T-cell memory formation after mild COVID-19. TCRdb re-called the 5' RACE reads through MiXCR, storing one row per CDR3 protein. Of 75,000 to 95,000 distinct CDR3 sequences listed, around 16% are singletons. Specimen: PBMCs or a T cell subset sorted from them (not recorded which). All receptors come from a man younger than 35 who had mild COVID-19 (a few samples of this study predate the infection). Cell type and time point are not known.

In DNA, the CDR3 is TGCGCCAGCAGCCAAAGACAGGGGGATCGCTTTAATTCACCCCTCCACTTT. Translating it yields CASSQRQGDRFNSPLHF. The rearrangement uses TRBV4-1 and TRBJ1-6, with TRBD1 identical over 9 bases. CDR1 is MGHRA, CDR2 YSYEKL, per germline. The CDR3 runs to 17 residues. With V trimmed by 2 bases and J by 6 bases, 8 bases remained unmatched.

A few counts support this clonotype. The V and J genes are TRBV12-3 or TRBV12-4 and TRBJ2-5; 8 bases line up with TRBD1. Trimming took 6 bases from V and 4 from J; bases not matched to a gene: 10. This CDR3 spans 15 amino acids. CDR3 protein: CASSPTGAGRETQYF. The CDR3 bases are TGTGCCAGCAGCCCGACAGGGGCCGGAAGAGAGACCCAGTACTTC.

The V gene is TRBV20-1, the J gene TRBJ1-2; no definite D call. Germline assignment: CDR1 DFQATT and CDR2 SNEGSKA (reference sequence). CDR3 size: 14 residues. V dropped 1 base and J dropped 3 bases, with 12 bases sitting between them. This CDR3 reads CSARGNPGDYGYTF. Written as DNA, the CDR3 is TGCAGTGCTAGAGGGAACCCTGGGGACTATGGCTACACCTTC.

The table lists this clonotype with a few counts. CDR3: CASNSPGLAGSSYNEQFF. CDR3 nucleotides: TGTGCTAGTAACTCCCCGGGGCTAGCGGGCAGCTCCTACAATGAGCAGTTCTTC. The V and J genes are TRBV12-5 and TRBJ2-1, with TRBD2 matching over 8 bases. This CDR3 has 18 amino acids. Looked up from germline, CDR1 is LGHNT and CDR2 is FRNRAP. J was trimmed by 0 bases and V by 8 bases; bases with no gene match: 15. Full variable domain (rest looked up from reference TRBV12-5 and TRBJ2-1): DARVTQTPRHKVTEMGQEVTMRCQPILGHNTVFWYRQTMMQGLELLAYFRNRAPLDDSGMPKDRFSAEMPDATLATLKIQPSEPRDSAVYFCASNSPGLAGSSYNEQFFGPGTRLTVL.

This chain links TRBV29-1 with TRBJ2-3; TRBD1 is a possible D gene (5 bases). CDR3 length equals 15 residues. CDR1 and CDR2 from the germline V gene are SQVTM and ANQGSEA. V was pared by 4 bases and J by 2 bases, with 16 bases between. The CDR3 DNA reads TGCAGCGTTGGGGGTGGGGCGGAATACACAGATACGCAGTATTTT. Residues: CSVGGGAEYTDTQYF.

This clonotype was counted between two and nine times. The V and J genes are TRBV4-2 and TRBJ2-1; D gene uncertain. Germline CDR1 reads LGHNA; CDR2 reads YNFKEQ. The CDR3 runs to 11 residues. The V end was cut by 3 bases, the J end by 10 bases, with 7 bases between. This CDR3 is CASSQGREQFF. The CDR3 DNA reads as TGTGCCAGCAGCCAGGGTAGGGAGCAGTTCTTC.

The sample holds many counts of this clonotype. The chain links TRBV27 to TRBJ1-5; possible D gene TRBD1, 5 bases. Germline loops: CDR1 MNHEY, CDR2 SMNVEV (reference sequence). This CDR3 region has 15 residues. The V end lost 4 bases, the J end lost 3 bases, and 13 bases lay between the germline ends. Written as DNA, the CDR3 is TGTGCCAGCAGTTGGGGCAGCGGGCCCAATCAGCCCCAGCATTTT. The encoded protein is CASSWGSGPNQPQHF.

J is TRBJ2-3 and V is TRBV12-3 or TRBV12-4, with 9 nucleotides matching TRBD1. The CDR3 extends over 12 amino acids. V lost 9 bases to trimming and J lost 11 bases; unmatched junction nucleotides: 9. The CDR3 nucleotides read TGTGCCAGAAGTCTACCGGGACAGGGGCAGTATTTT. This translates into CARSLPGQGQYF.

The chain couples TRBV20-1 to TRBJ2-7; 9 positions match TRBD1. The CDR3 runs 14 residues. Trimming at V came to 5 bases and at J to 6 bases, leaving 11 bases not matched to a gene. Germline V gives CDR1 DFQATT, CDR2 SNEGSKA (reference sequence). The chain's CDR3 is CSAGPGQGILEQYF. In DNA form, the CDR3 reads TGCAGTGCTGGACCGGGACAGGGAATCCTCGAGCAGTACTTC.

This clonotype was seen more than once but under ten times. The rearrangement links TRBV29-1 to TRBJ2-3; a weak D match, TRBD2 (6 bases). The germline CDR1 and CDR2 sequences are SQVTM and ANQGSEA. The CDR3 covers 14 residues. CDR3 protein: CSVAGSDLTDTQYF. The CDR3 DNA reads TGCAGTGTCGCGGGGAGCGACCTCACAGATACGCAGTATTTT.

The sample holds a few counts of this clonotype. The chain couples TRBV12-3 or TRBV12-4 to TRBJ2-3; the match to TRBD2 covers 8 bases. The CDR3 runs 15 residues. After removal of 6 bases from V and 2 bases from J, the junction contained 7 bases not matched to a gene. This CDR3 reads CASSRSGGVTDTQYF. The CDR3 DNA follows: TGTGCCAGCAGCCGCTCCGGGGGGGTCACAGATACGCAGTATTTT.

V usage is TRBV12-3 or TRBV12-4 and J usage is TRBJ2-1; possible D gene TRBD1, 8 bases. The CDR3 has 15 residues. Deletions cut 5 bases from V and 6 bases from J, with 17 bases between. CDR3 residues: CASSPRQGRVNEQFF. In DNA, the CDR3 is TGTGCCAGCAGTCCCCGACAGGGGAGGGTCAATGAGCAGTTCTTC.

This clonotype was detected a few times. This chain connects TRBV7-3 to TRBJ2-7; the D is unclear. The length of the CDR3 is 13 residues. V gave up 0 bases and J gave up 2 bases, with 5 bases separating them. From germline, CDR1 is SGHTA and CDR2 FQGTGA. CDR3 bases: TGTGCCAGCAGCTTAACACCTACCTACGAGCAGTACTTC. Translating it yields CASSLTPTYEQYF.

V and J are TRBV7-8 and TRBJ2-2, with D unclear. V gave up 0 bases and J gave up 4 bases, with 9 bases separating them. Germline CDR1 and CDR2: SGHVS and FQNEAQ. The CDR3 consists of 15 residues. The CDR3 DNA reads as TGTGCCAGCAGCTTAGCGTACTTGGGCACCGGGGAGCTGTTTTTT. Translating it yields CASSLAYLGTGELFF.

Turning to this clonotype: Without the conserved terminal phenylalanine or tryptophan, this CDR3 likely stems from a read error. It is unclear where the CDR3 begins or ends on the DNA, so no DNA is shown, and the CDR3 is as TCRdb lists it. The V call is TRBV6-2 or TRBV6-3, the J call TRBJ2-5; TRBD1 is the table's D call and was not checked against the DNA. Termini included, the CDR3 measures 12 amino acids. Germline assignment: CDR1 MNHEY and CDR2 SVGEGT. CDR3 loop: CASSYSRWDATL.

This clonotype was seen a few times. This chain joins TRBV5-1 and TRBJ2-1; tentatively, D is TRBD2 (5 bases). This CDR3 spans 13 amino acids. V gave up 6 bases and J gave up 4 bases, with 11 bases separating them. Germline CDR1 reads SGHRS; CDR2 reads YFSETQ. The CDR3 DNA follows: TGCGCCAGCACTATGAGAGGGTACAATGAGCAGTTCTTC. This gives the protein CASTMRGYNEQFF.

This clonotype has ten or more counts. V is TRBV19 and J is TRBJ2-1; TRBD1 aligns across 7 bases. The length of the CDR3 is 13 residues. In germline, CDR1 is LNHDA, CDR2 SQIVND (reference sequence). Trimming removed 4 bases from V and 7 bases from J; junction bases left unmatched: 4. CDR3 in DNA: TGTGCCAGTAGTAGGGTGGGACAGAATGAGCAGTTCTTC. This codes for CASSRVGQNEQFF.

The chain combines TRBV4-1 with TRBJ2-1; D gene ambiguous. The V and J ends lost 0 bases and 3 bases respectively, with 12 bases between them. The CDR3 spans 16 residues. Germline values: CDR1 MGHRA, CDR2 YSYEKL. CDR3 region: CASSQEGQNLYNEQFF. For the CDR3, the DNA is TGCGCCAGCAGCCAAGAAGGCCAGAACCTCTACAATGAGCAGTTCTTC.

V gene TRBV7-6 combines with J gene TRBJ2-1, with D unresolved. CDR3 length: 14 residues. V gave up 2 bases and J gave up 6 bases, with 11 bases separating them. Germline-derived CDR1 and CDR2 are SGHVS and FNYEAQ. This CDR3 reads CASSLNRVGNEQFF. The DNA of the CDR3 is TGTGCCAGCAGCTTAAATAGGGTGGGCAATGAGCAGTTCTTC.

V is TRBV27 and J is TRBJ1-2, with a possible D match to TRBD1 (5 bases). The CDR3 consists of 16 residues. CDR1 and CDR2 (germline): MNHEY, SMNVEV (reference sequence). Deletions cut 8 bases from V and 5 bases from J, with 24 bases between. The CDR3: CASDSEGRMGSYGYTF. The CDR3 region has the DNA TGTGCCAGCGATTCGGAGGGACGGATGGGTTCGTATGGCTACACCTTC.

This clonotype was seen a handful of times. The chain recombines TRBV11-2 with TRBJ2-5; the match to TRBD1 covers 10 bases. There are 16 residues in the CDR3. With V trimmed by 6 bases and J by 1 base, 8 bases remained unmatched. Per the germline V gene, CDR1 is SGHAT and CDR2 is FQNNGV. The CDR3 DNA reads TGTGCCAGCAGGAACTCGGACAGGGGGAGCCAAGAGACCCAGTACTTC. This encodes CASRNSDRGSQETQYF.

In this sample, this clonotype turned up many times. V and J are TRBV12-3 or TRBV12-4 and TRBJ2-1; D remains unclear. Trimming pared 6 bases from V and 7 bases from J, leaving 10 bases between. CDR3 length: 12 residues. This chain's CDR3 is CASSPDGNEQFF. For the CDR3, the DNA is TGTGCCAGCAGCCCCGACGGGAATGAGCAGTTCTTC.

Only a few counts were recorded for this clonotype. The chain carries TRBV5-6 and TRBJ2-3, with D perhaps TRBD1 (5 bases). With 1 base removed from V and 0 bases from J, the gap between germline ends came to 12 bases. The germline CDR1 and CDR2 sequences are SGHDT and YYEEEE. The length of the CDR3 is 16 residues. CDR3 in DNA: TGTGCCAGCAGCTTGTCATCAGGGTGGAGCACAGATACGCAGTATTTT. The encoded protein is CASSLSSGWSTDTQYF.

This clonotype came up many times. This sequence joins TRBV7-9 and TRBJ2-3; the D gene is possibly TRBD1 (5 bases). Between the trimmed V and J ends, which lost 5 bases and 4 bases, there was a span of 13 bases. CDR1 is SEHNR, CDR2 FQNEAQ, per germline (reference sequence). The CDR3 covers 14 residues. The CDR3 loop reads CASSQVLQADTQYF. The CDR3 bases are TGTGCCAGCAGCCAGGTGTTACAGGCAGATACGCAGTATTTT. The full variable domain, its missing parts supplied by reference TRBV7-9 and TRBJ2-3, is DTGVSQNPRHKITKRGQNVTFRCDPISEHNRLYWYRQTLGQGPEFLTYFQNEAQLEKSRLLSDRFSAERPKGSFSTLEIQRTEQGDSAMYLCASSQVLQADTQYFGPGTRLTVL.

This clonotype occurred a few times. The chain carries TRBV11-2 and TRBJ2-5, with D perhaps assigned TRBD1 or TRBD2 (5 bases each). The germline V gene encodes CDR1 SGHAT and CDR2 FQNNGV. V was trimmed by 5 bases and J by 9 bases, leaving 25 bases between them. The CDR3 is 16 residues long. The CDR3 sequence is CASSGGGSSDPAAQYF. As DNA, the CDR3 is TGTGCCAGCAGCGGGGGTGGGTCCTCTGATCCCGCGGCCCAGTACTTC.

This clonotype has ten or more counts. This chain joins TRBV12-3 or TRBV12-4 and TRBJ1-2, with D perhaps matching TRBD1 (6 bases). The CDR3 is 15 residues long. The V gene lost 4 bases and the J gene lost 0 bases, with 12 bases spanning the gap. The CDR3 bases are TGTGCCAGCAGTTCCTGGGACAACTCTAACTATGGCTACACCTTC. Its translation is CASSSWDNSNYGYTF.

There are a few counts of this clonotype. The chain carries TRBV5-5 and TRBJ1-5; D is unresolved. CDR3 length: 15 amino acids. V lost 2 bases and J lost 0, with 9 bases in between. Per the germline V gene, CDR1 is SGHKS and CDR2 is YYEKEE (reference sequence). The CDR3 bases are TGTGCCAGCAGCTTTCGAGCAAATAGCAATCAGCCCCAGCATTTT. It encodes CASSFRANSNQPQHF.

This sequence joins TRBV6-4 and TRBJ2-2; 7 bases fit TRBD1. Germline values: CDR1 MRHNA, CDR2 SNTAGT. V shed 5 bases, J shed 4 bases, and the junction held 4 bases outside the gene matches. This CDR3 has 14 amino acids. The CDR3 coding sequence is TGTGCCAGCAGTCAGGGACAGCTCACCGGGGAGCTGTTTTTT. Its protein product is CASSQGQLTGELFF.